This TCR beta chain was sequenced for a study of blood T cell repertoires in COVID-19. Overall study context: Acute and convalescent COVID-19 samples came from the United States, Italy and Spain.

Some clones are missing from TCRdb's copy, which holds only in-frame ones; the method was immunoSEQ multiplex PCR. The profile shows about 530,000 clones, around 90% of them singletons. Per germline, CDR1 SGDLS and CDR2 YYNGEE. The CDR3 sequence is 14 residues long. The ends were cut back, 0 bases at V and 3 bases at J, with 8 bases in the middle. The material sequenced was peripheral blood. V and J are TRBV9 and TRBJ2-3; the D gene is possibly TRBD1 (5 bases). The TCR sequence derives from a woman aged 45-60 years with COVID-19, enrolled during active disease. The CDR3 nucleotides read TGTGCCAGCAGCGTAGAAGGGGCAACAGATACGCAGTATTTT. Residues: CASSVEGATDTQYF.